The 28 T cell receptor beta chains given below trace back to one sample, sequenced in a study of blood T cell repertoires in COVID-19. TCRdb keeps only in-frame clones here, not all; method: immunoSEQ multiplex PCR. The table lists about 300,000 clones, around 88% of them singletons, with 1% to 1.5% in the top ten. Sequenced sample: peripheral blood. The receptor set was obtained from a woman between 50 and 59 years old with acute or convalescent COVID-19.

This chain connects TRBV10-1 to TRBJ1-1; 10 nucleotides align to TRBD1. Germline CDR1 is WNHNN and CDR2 is SYGVQD (reference sequence). The CDR3 extends over 16 amino acids. V was pared by 4 bases and J by 4 bases, with 9 bases of the junction left unmatched. CDR3 nucleotide sequence: TGCGCCAGCAGTGTAAACTCCGGGACAGGGGTCACTGAAGCTTTCTTT. Translation: CASSVNSGTGVTEAFF.

This CDR3 reads CASSAAAEAFF. In nucleotides, the CDR3 is TGTGCCAGCTCAGCGGCCGCTGAAGCTTTCTTT. The chain combines TRBV18 with TRBJ1-1; no firm D call. The CDR3 consists of 11 residues. V lost 5 bases, J lost 6 bases, and 7 bases lay in between. Germline values: CDR1 KGHSH, CDR2 LQKENI.

The CDR3 coding sequence is TGCGCCAGCAGCCAAGAGACAGGGGCGGGAAACACCATATATTTT. Translating it yields CASSQETGAGNTIYF. This rearrangement joins TRBV4-3 to TRBJ1-3; TRBD1 matches at 8 bases. J was trimmed by 4 bases and V by 0 bases; bases with no gene match: 2. CDR1 is LGHNA and CDR2 is YSLEER in the germline V gene. This CDR3 comprises 15 residues.

The count of this clone is one. The chain has TRBV12-5 and TRBJ2-7; D perhaps matches TRBD1 (5 bases). Looked up from germline, CDR1 is LGHNT and CDR2 is FRNRAP. The CDR3 is 12 amino acids. V was clipped by 1 base and J by 5 bases, with 6 bases between them. The CDR3 region has the DNA TGTGCTAGTGGTTTGGAGGGGAACGAGCAGTACTTC. This translates into CASGLEGNEQYF.

V usage is TRBV18 and J usage is TRBJ2-1; 10 bases are shared with TRBD1. J gave up 8 bases and V 6 bases, and 10 bases lay outside the gene matches. The germline CDR1 and CDR2 sequences are KGHSH and LQKENI. CDR3 length: 15 amino acids. Here the CDR3 DNA reads TGTGCCAGCTCCCGGGACAGGGGAATCAGGGATGAGCAGTTCTTC. Translating it yields CASSRDRGIRDEQFF.

The rearrangement joins TRBV2 to TRBJ2-5; 9 bases are shared with TRBD1. The CDR3 is made up of 13 amino acids. V was pared by 7 bases and J by 2 bases, with 2 bases of the junction left unmatched. Looked up from germline, CDR1 is SNHLY and CDR2 is FYNNEI. The CDR3 nucleotides are TGTGCCAGCACCGGGACAGGGCAAGAGACCCAGTACTTC. As protein: CASTGTGQETQYF.

The chain recombines TRBV12-3 or TRBV12-4 with TRBJ1-2; D is undetermined. The CDR3 has 13 residues. Trimming shortened V by 6 bases and J by 4 bases, and 12 bases separated the two germline ends. CDR3 loop: CASSPEGPYGYTF. For the CDR3, the DNA is TGTGCCAGCAGCCCGGAGGGTCCCTATGGCTACACCTTC.

The CDR3 loop reads CASSPEPAGGFTDTQYF. Written as DNA, the CDR3 is TGCGCCAGCAGCCCTGAACCAGCGGGGGGCTTCACAGATACGCAGTATTTT. V and J are TRBV5-1 and TRBJ2-3; the match to TRBD2 covers 9 bases. The CDR3 has 17 residues. Looked up from germline, CDR1 is SGHRS and CDR2 is YFSETQ. The V and J ends lost 4 bases and 2 bases, in that order; junction bases with no gene match: 11.

The V and J genes are TRBV7-9 and TRBJ1-1; 10 positions agree with TRBD1. V shed 5 bases, J shed 5 bases, and the junction held 5 bases outside the gene matches. The CDR3 consists of 14 residues. Germline lookup yields CDR1 SEHNR and CDR2 FQNEAQ (reference sequence). The CDR3 spells CASSRRQGATEAFF. The CDR3 DNA follows: TGTGCCAGCAGCAGACGACAGGGGGCTACTGAAGCTTTCTTT.

CDR3 residues: CASSYGASTEAFF. For the CDR3, the DNA is TGTGCCAGCAGTTACGGGGCTAGCACTGAAGCTTTCTTT. J is TRBJ1-1 and V is TRBV6-2 or TRBV6-3; D may be TRBD1 (5 bases). V gave up 2 bases and J gave up 4 bases, with 8 bases separating them. The CDR3 totals 13 residues. CDR1 is MNHEY and CDR2 is SVGEGT in the germline V gene.

The chain carries TRBV6-6 and TRBJ2-5; D possibly corresponds to TRBD1 (6 bases). The CDR3 length is 16 residues. Germline V lookup: CDR1 MNHNY, CDR2 SVGAGI (reference sequence). V dropped 0 bases and J dropped 4 bases, with 15 bases sitting between them. The CDR3, as DNA: TGTGCCAGCAGTTACTCCCCCGGGACACTAGGAGAGACCCAGTACTTC. Translation: CASSYSPGTLGETQYF.

This clone was recorded only once. The J gene is TRBJ2-6, the V gene TRBV9; a weak D match, TRBD1 (6 bases). The CDR3 contains 18 residues. With 4 bases removed from V and 2 bases from J, the gap between germline ends came to 19 bases. Germline CDR1 is SGDLS and CDR2 is YYNGEE. DNA for the CDR3: TGTGCCAGCAGCCTGGGACCTTCCAGGGGCCCTGGGGCCAACGTCCTGACTTTC. Translated, it gives CASSLGPSRGPGANVLTF.

The J gene is TRBJ2-3, the V gene TRBV19, with D unresolved. The V end lost 3 bases, the J end lost 10 bases, and 11 bases lay between the germline ends. The CDR3 contains 12 residues. The germline gives CDR1 LNHDA, CDR2 SQIVND (reference sequence). The CDR3: CASSMWSTAQYF. The DNA for the CDR3 is TGTGCCAGTAGTATGTGGTCTACAGCGCAGTATTTT.

This chain joins TRBV6-5 and TRBJ1-3; D is unresolved. V gave up 0 bases and J gave up 0 bases, with 6 bases separating them. This CDR3 region has 15 residues. Germline V gives CDR1 MNHEY, CDR2 SVGAGI. The CDR3 spells CASSYSSISGNTIYF. In DNA, the CDR3 is TGTGCCAGCAGTTACTCGAGCATCTCTGGAAACACCATATATTTT.

The chain combines TRBV2 with TRBJ2-3; 12 bases fit TRBD2. Germline V gives CDR1 SNHLY, CDR2 FYNNEI. V gave up 8 bases and J gave up 4 bases; unmatched junction bases: 7. The CDR3 length is 15 residues. CDR3 amino acids: CASRALAGGPDTQYF. The CDR3 bases are TGTGCCAGCCGAGCCCTAGCGGGGGGGCCAGATACGCAGTATTTT.

The table lists this clone with a count of one. The V and J genes are TRBV24-1 and TRBJ1-6; 9 bases are a match to TRBD1. From germline, CDR1 is KGHDR and CDR2 SFDVKD. V trimming: 5 bases; J trimming: 0 bases; junction bases outside the gene matches: 4. CDR3 size: 17 residues. The CDR3 protein is CATSAGQGNSYNSPLHF. The CDR3 nucleotides are TGTGCCACCAGTGCCGGACAGGGGAACTCCTATAATTCACCCCTCCACTTT.

The rearrangement joins TRBV19 to TRBJ2-7, with 7 nucleotides matching TRBD1. Germline lookup yields CDR1 LNHDA and CDR2 SQIVND (reference sequence). This CDR3 has 14 residues. V gave up 5 bases and J gave up 1 base; unmatched junction bases: 5. The CDR3 sequence: CASSRPGGSYEQYF. The CDR3 bases are TGTGCCAGTAGTCGACCAGGGGGATCCTACGAGCAGTACTTC.

The chain combines TRBV7-3 with TRBJ2-1, with TRBD1 as a possible D gene (6 bases). The CDR3 runs 13 residues. Germline V gene sequence: CDR1 SGHTA, CDR2 FQGTGA. With 5 bases removed from V and 6 bases from J, the gap between germline ends came to 11 bases. CDR3 protein: CASSRGQPNEQFF. The CDR3 DNA follows: TGTGCCAGCAGCCGCGGACAGCCCAATGAGCAGTTCTTC.

This clone was seen a single time. The CDR3 nucleotides read TGTGCCAGCAGCCCTCTCGACCCGGAGAGCTCCTACAATGAGCAGTTCTTC. Translating gives CASSPLDPESSYNEQFF. The V and J genes are TRBV11-2 and TRBJ2-1; D is ambiguous. V was shortened by 5 bases and J by 0 bases, with 17 bases between the two germline ends. CDR3 length equals 17 residues. Germline CDR1 is SGHAT and CDR2 is FQNNGV.

The chain joins TRBV4-3 to TRBJ2-2, with 10 bases that match TRBD2. There are 15 residues in the CDR3. Germline-derived CDR1 and CDR2 are LGHNA and YSLEER. The trim removed 1 base at V and 6 bases at J, leaving 2 bases unmatched. The CDR3 sequence is CASSQASGRSGELFF. Here the CDR3 DNA reads TGCGCCAGCAGCCAAGCTAGCGGGAGATCCGGGGAGCTGTTTTTT.

The J gene is TRBJ1-4, the V gene TRBV6-5; maybe TRBD1 (6 bases). This CDR3 spans 16 amino acids. V lost 0 bases to trimming and J lost 4 bases, with 12 bases between them. Germline V lookup: CDR1 MNHEY, CDR2 SVGAGI. The CDR3 spells CASSYSMGADNEKLFF. DNA of the CDR3: TGTGCCAGCAGTTACTCGATGGGGGCGGATAATGAAAAACTGTTTTTT.

The rearrangement links TRBV27 to TRBJ2-4, with TRBD2 identical over 13 bases. V dropped 5 bases and J dropped 2; count of bases not matched to a gene: 9. Germline V gene data show CDR1 as MNHEY and CDR2 as SMNVEV (reference sequence). The CDR3 spans 18 residues. The CDR3 here is CASSAQLAGGPSKNIQYF. CDR3 sequence (DNA): TGTGCCAGCAGTGCCCAACTAGCGGGAGGGCCCTCCAAAAACATTCAGTACTTC.

The genes are TRBV7-9 and TRBJ1-2; no clear D. The CDR3 is made up of 12 amino acids. The V gene lost 3 bases and the J gene lost 8 bases, with 10 bases spanning the gap. In germline, CDR1 is SEHNR, CDR2 FQNEAQ (reference sequence). Written as DNA, the CDR3 is TGTGCCAGCAGCTTCTGGAGCGAGGGCTACACCTTC. The encoded protein is CASSFWSEGYTF.

The chain couples TRBV6-5 to TRBJ2-7, with 11 positions matching TRBD1. CDR3 length: 14 residues. Germline V gives CDR1 MNHEY, CDR2 SVGAGI. J gave up 5 bases and V 5 bases, and 5 bases lay outside the gene matches. CDR3 in DNA: TGTGCCAGCAGTACCGGGACAGGGGGTAACGAGCAGTACTTC. Residues: CASSTGTGGNEQYF.

V is TRBV15 and J is TRBJ2-1; 9 positions agree with TRBD2. CDR3 length: 17 residues. The J segment lost 8 bases and the V segment lost 0 bases, leaving 11 bases of the junction unmatched. Per germline, CDR1 LNHNV and CDR2 YYDKDF (reference sequence). CDR3 protein: CATSREGPAGGPDEQFF. The CDR3 DNA sequence: TGTGCCACCAGCAGAGAAGGGCCGGCGGGAGGGCCAGATGAGCAGTTCTTC.

In regard to this clone: A read error may explain this, as a much larger clone is one base away. The CDR3 reads CASSRDTNYGYTF. The CDR3 nucleotides are TGTGCCAGCAGTCGGGACACTAACTATGGCTACACCTTC. J is TRBJ1-2 and V is TRBV2; D perhaps matches TRBD1 (6 bases). Germline CDR1 SNHLY, CDR2 FYNNEI. V was trimmed by 5 bases and J by 0 bases, leaving 7 bases between them. This CDR3 spans 13 amino acids.

The chain has TRBV18 and TRBJ1-6; D gene unclear. Germline V CDR1 and CDR2: KGHSH, LQKENI. This CDR3 is 14 amino acids long. Deletions cut 0 bases from V and 8 bases from J, with 8 bases between. CDR3 in DNA: TGTGCCAGCTCACCACCGGCTCCATATTCACCCCTCCACTTT. Translated: CASSPPAPYSPLHF.

The chain employs TRBV19 and TRBJ2-3; TRBD1 matches at 8 bases. The germline V gene encodes CDR1 LNHDA and CDR2 SQIVND (reference sequence). The CDR3 extends over 16 amino acids. The V segment lost 5 bases and the J segment 2 bases; nucleotides outside the gene matches: 9. The CDR3 DNA is TGTGCCAGTAGTCTAAGGACAGGGTCCTCCACAGATACGCAGTATTTT. Its translation: CASSLRTGSSTDTQYF.